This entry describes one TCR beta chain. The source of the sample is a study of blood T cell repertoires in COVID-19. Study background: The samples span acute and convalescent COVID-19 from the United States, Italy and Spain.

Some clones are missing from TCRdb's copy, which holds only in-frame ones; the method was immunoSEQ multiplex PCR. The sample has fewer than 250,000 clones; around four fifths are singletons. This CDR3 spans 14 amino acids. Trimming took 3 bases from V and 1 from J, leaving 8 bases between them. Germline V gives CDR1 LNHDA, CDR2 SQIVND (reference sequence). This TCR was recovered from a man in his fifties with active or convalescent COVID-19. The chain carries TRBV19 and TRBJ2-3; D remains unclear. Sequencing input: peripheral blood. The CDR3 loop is CASSISVGTDTQYF. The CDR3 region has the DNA TGTGCCAGTAGTATCTCGGTGGGCACAGATACGCAGTATTTT.